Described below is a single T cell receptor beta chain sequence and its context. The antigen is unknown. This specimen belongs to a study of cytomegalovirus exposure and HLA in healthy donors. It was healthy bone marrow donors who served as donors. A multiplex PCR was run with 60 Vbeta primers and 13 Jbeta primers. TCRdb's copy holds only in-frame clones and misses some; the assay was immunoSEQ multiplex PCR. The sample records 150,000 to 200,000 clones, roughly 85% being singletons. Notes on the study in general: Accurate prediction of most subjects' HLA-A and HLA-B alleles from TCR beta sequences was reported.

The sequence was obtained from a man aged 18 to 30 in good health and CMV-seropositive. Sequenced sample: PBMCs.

CDR3 region: CSARGQDEAFF. The CDR3 region has the DNA TGCAGTGCTAGAGGACAGGATGAAGCTTTCTTT. The J gene is TRBJ1-1, the V gene TRBV20-1, with D possibly being TRBD1 (6 bases). CDR3 length equals 11 residues. Germline CDR1 is DFQATT and CDR2 is SNEGSKA (reference sequence). The V end was cut by 1 base, the J end by 7 bases, with 7 bases between.